This record concerns one T cell receptor beta chain sequence. Deletions cut 6 bases from V and 3 bases from J, with 12 bases between. CDR1 and CDR2 (germline): MDHEN, SYDVKM. The CDR3 contains 13 residues. Primers used in a second PCR of about 6 to 12 cycles were a sample-barcoded 5' primer and a J-beta primer mix. MiXCR was run by TCRdb on the 5' RACE reads, yielding one entry per CDR3 protein. The sample comprises 870,000 or so distinct CDR3 sequences, more than 25% of which are singletons, and roughly 17% rests with the top ten. These data originate in a study of blood T cells in healthy people across ages.

The chain uses TRBV28 and TRBJ2-7; D gene uncertain. This TCR came from a woman of 80 years or more in good health. The sample taken for sequencing was blood. The CDR3 here is CASSPATFYEQYF. CDR3 sequence (DNA): TGTGCCAGCAGCCCGGCCACTTTCTACGAGCAGTACTTC.